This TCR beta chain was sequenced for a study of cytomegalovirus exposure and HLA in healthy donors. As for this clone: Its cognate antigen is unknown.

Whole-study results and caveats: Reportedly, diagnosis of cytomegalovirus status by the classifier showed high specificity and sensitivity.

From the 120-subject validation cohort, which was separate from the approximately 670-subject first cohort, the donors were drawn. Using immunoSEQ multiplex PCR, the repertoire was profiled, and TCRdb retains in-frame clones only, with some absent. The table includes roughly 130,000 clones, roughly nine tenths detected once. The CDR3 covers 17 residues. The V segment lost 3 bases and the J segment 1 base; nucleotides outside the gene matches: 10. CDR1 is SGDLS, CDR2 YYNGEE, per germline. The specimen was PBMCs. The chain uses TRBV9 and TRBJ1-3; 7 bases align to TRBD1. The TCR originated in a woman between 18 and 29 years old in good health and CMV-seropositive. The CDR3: CASSDREGGGSGNTIYF. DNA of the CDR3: TGTGCCAGCAGCGATAGAGAAGGGGGCGGATCTGGAAACACCATATATTTT.